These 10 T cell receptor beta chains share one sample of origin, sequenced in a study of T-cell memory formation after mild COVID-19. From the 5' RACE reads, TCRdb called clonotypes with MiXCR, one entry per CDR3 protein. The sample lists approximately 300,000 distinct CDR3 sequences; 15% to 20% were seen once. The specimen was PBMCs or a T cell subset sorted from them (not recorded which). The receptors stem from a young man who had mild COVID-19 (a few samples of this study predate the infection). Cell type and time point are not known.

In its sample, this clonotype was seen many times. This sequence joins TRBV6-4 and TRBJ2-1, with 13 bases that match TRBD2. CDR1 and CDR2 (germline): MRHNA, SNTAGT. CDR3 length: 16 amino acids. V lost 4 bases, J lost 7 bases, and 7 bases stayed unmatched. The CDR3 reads CASSATSGGAGNEQFF. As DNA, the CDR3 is TGTGCCAGCAGTGCTACTAGCGGGGGGGCAGGGAATGAGCAGTTCTTC.

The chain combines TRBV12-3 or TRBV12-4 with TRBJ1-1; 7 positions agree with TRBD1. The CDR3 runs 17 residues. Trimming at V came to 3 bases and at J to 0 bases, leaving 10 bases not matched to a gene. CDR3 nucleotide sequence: TGTGCCAGCAGTTTCGGGACAGTCGCAAACATGAACACTGAAGCTTTCTTT. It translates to CASSFGTVANMNTEAFF.

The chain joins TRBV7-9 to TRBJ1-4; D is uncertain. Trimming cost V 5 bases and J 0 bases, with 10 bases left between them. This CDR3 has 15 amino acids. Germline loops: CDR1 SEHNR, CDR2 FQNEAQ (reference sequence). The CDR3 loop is CASSEISTTNEKLFF. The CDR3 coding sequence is TGTGCCAGCAGCGAAATCAGTACAACTAATGAAAAACTGTTTTTT.

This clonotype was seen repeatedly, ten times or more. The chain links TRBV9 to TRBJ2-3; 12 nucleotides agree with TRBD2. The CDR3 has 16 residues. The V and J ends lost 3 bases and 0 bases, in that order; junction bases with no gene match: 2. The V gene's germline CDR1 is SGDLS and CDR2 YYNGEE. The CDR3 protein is CASSAGLAGSTDTQYF. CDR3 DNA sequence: TGTGCCAGCAGCGCTGGACTAGCGGGGAGCACAGATACGCAGTATTTT.

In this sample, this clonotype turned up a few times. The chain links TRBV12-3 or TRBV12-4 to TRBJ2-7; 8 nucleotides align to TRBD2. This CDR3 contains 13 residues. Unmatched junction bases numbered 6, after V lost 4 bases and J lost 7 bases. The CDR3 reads CASSSSGGPEQYF. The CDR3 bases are TGTGCCAGCAGTTCCAGCGGGGGTCCGGAGCAGTACTTC.

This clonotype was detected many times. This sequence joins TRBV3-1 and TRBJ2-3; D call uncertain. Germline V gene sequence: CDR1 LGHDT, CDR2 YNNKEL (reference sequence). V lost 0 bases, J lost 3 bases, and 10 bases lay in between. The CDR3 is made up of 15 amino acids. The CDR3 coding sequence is TGTGCCAGCAGCCAAGATGGGAAGGAGACAGATACGCAGTATTTT. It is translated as CASSQDGKETDTQYF.

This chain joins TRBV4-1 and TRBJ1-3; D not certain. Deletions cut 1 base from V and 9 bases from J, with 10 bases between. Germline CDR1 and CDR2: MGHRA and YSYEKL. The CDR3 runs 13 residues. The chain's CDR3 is CASSQGRVGTIYF. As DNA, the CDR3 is TGCGCCAGCAGCCAAGGTCGGGTCGGCACCATATATTTT.

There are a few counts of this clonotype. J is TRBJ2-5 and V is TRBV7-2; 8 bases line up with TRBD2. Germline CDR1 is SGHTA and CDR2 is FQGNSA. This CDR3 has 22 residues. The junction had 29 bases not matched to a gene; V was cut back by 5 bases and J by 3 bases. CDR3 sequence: CASSPRRVFSGGASRGKETQYF. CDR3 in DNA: TGTGCCAGCAGCCCCCGGAGGGTGTTTTCGGGGGGGGCCTCTAGAGGGAAAGAGACCCAGTACTTC.

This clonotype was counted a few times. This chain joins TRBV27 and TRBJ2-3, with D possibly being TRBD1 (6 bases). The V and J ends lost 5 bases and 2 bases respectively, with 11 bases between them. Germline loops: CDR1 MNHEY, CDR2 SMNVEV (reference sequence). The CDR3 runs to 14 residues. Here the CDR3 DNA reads TGTGCCAGCAGTCCGGACAGACCCACAGATACGCAGTATTTT. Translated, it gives CASSPDRPTDTQYF.

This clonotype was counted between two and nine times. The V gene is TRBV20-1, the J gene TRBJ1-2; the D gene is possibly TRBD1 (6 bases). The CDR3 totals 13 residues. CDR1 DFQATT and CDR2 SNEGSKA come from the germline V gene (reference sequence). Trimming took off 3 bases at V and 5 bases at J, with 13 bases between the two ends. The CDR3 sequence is CSARNRVLYGYTF. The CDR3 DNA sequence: TGCAGTGCTAGGAACAGGGTGCTATATGGCTACACCTTC.